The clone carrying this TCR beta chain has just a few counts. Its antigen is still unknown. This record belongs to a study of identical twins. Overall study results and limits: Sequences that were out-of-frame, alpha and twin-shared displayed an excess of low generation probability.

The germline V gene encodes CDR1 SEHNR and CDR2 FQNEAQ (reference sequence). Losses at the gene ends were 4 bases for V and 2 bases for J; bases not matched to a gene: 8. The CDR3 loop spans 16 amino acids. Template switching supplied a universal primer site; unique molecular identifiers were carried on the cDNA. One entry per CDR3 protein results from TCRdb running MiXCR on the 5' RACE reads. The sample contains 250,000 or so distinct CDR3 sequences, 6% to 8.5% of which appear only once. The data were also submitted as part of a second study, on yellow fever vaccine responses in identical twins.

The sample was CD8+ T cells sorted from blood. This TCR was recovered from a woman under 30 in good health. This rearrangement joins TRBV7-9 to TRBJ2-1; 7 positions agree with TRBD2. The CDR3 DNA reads TGTGCCAGCAGCTGGCGGGAGTTAGGCCCCTACAATGAGCAGTTCTTC. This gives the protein CASSWRELGPYNEQFF.